Included here is one T cell receptor beta chain sequence, with context. The antigen this receptor binds is unknown. No qualities accompany the bases; no much larger clone lies one base away. Genomic DNA was isolated from the sorted cells so that the TCRbeta CDR3 region could be sequenced. The immunoSEQ Assay was used to sequence the TCRbeta CDR3 regions. Held by TCRdb, this immuneACCESS table contains in-frame sequences only and omits some clones. Under half of the omission traces to an unresolved V gene where checked; the cause of the rest is unknown. This sample comprises 50,000 or so clones, roughly 92% of them detected only once. Around 12% of the sample rests with the top ten. This sample is drawn from a study of OX40 agonist ivuxolimab in advanced cancers. Broadly, across the study: Ivuxolimab, which targeted the costimulatory receptor OX40 (CD134), was an agonistic, fully human IgG2 monoclonal antibody. Intravenous ivuxolimab was administered to patients every 2 weeks at six dose levels: 0.01, 0.1, 0.3, 1.5, 3 and 10 mg/kg. Of the 50 to 55 dose-escalation patients, hepatocellular carcinoma was present in approximately 20, melanoma in roughly 15, renal cell carcinoma in 9 and head and neck cancer in 9. A male proportion of around 80% and a mean age of 60 years, ranging from about 20 to 79, were recorded for the dose-escalation cohort. Patients were allowed to have had prior anti-PD-1, anti-PD-L1 or anti-CTLA-4 therapy, and around 37% of the dose-escalation patients had previously received checkpoint inhibitors. Partial responses were achieved by three dose-escalation patients, of whom one had hepatocellular carcinoma and two had cutaneous melanoma. Peripheral TCRbeta sequencing was intended to test whether TCR sequence diversity was altered and clonal T-cell expansion was caused by ivuxolimab. The paper covers the monotherapy dose-escalation part of the phase I ivuxolimab trial, which included N of about 50 patients.

The CDR3 measures 14 amino acids from cysteine to phenylalanine. Just the 42-base CDR3 DNA is kept, in frame starting at base 1. Per the germline V gene, SGDLS is the CDR1 and YYNGEE is the CDR2. V gives up 2 bases and J gives up 4 bases, and the segment between their germline ends measures 12 bases. The trial excluded patients who had a history of autoimmune disease or were on systemic immunosuppression. In every dose cohort, peripheral blood was drawn for TCR sequencing at baseline, cycle 4 day 1, and cycle 7 day 1. The samples were taken from a phase I, first-in-human, multicenter, open-label dose-escalation trial of ivuxolimab. Adults with locally advanced or metastatic melanoma, renal cell, hepatocellular, or head and neck squamous cell carcinoma were enrolled in the trial. Before TCR sequencing, CD4+ T cells and CD8+ T cells from peripheral blood were sorted into separate populations. General findings and caveats noted by the study authors: In the 0.1-3.0 mg/kg groups, partial responders were among the patients with the lowest normalized peripheral clonal expansion, particularly in CD8+ T cells. The antigen specificity of the peripheral T cells that underwent clonal expansion was not determined. Clonal expansion of both CD4+ and CD8+ blood T cells was observed from baseline to week 6 at doses 0.1 to 3.0 mg/kg. On average, CD8+ T cells showed more expanded clones than CD4+ T cells after ivuxolimab. Low levels of normalized T-cell clonal expansion were also seen in some patients who did not respond.

The chain links TRBV9 with TRBJ2-5; the D gene is perhaps TRBD2, on 6 matching bases. This TCR came from an adult with an advanced solid tumor such as melanoma, head and neck, liver or kidney cancer. The source material was CD4+ or CD8+ T cells sorted from blood, sampled in a trial of the OX40 agonist ivuxolimab. Here is the DNA: TGTGCCAGCAGCGTCGGAGGGGTGATAGAGACCCAGTACTTC. The encoded protein is CASSVGGVIETQYF.